Reported below is one TCR beta chain. The antigen is not known. Trimming shortened V by 5 bases and J by 4 bases, and 12 bases separated the two germline ends. The germline V gene has CDR1 SGHAT and CDR2 FQNNGV. CDR3 length: 14 amino acids. With 60 Vbeta and 13 Jbeta primers, the PCR was carried out. Clones were read by immunoSEQ multiplex PCR, and TCRdb kept only the in-frame ones, dropping some. The sample includes about 170,000 clones, approximately 81% of them seen just once. The data stem from a study of cytomegalovirus exposure and HLA in healthy donors. Notes on the study in general: Rarity characterized most TCR sequences, yet some public TCRs appeared in many donors. An apparent linkage of common viral pathogens to several of the most significant clusters emerged in a later analysis. TCR association rates varied by HLA locus in a later analysis, with DRB1 highest and HLA-C lowest.

Every donor was a healthy person donating bone marrow. The rearrangement uses TRBV11-2 and TRBJ2-1; D unresolved. The source is a woman between 45 and 60 years old in good health and CMV-seronegative. The material sequenced was PBMCs. CDR3 nucleotides: TGTGCCAGCAGCCGTACTACATCGTACAATGAGCAGTTCTTC. The encoded protein is CASSRTTSYNEQFF. Full variable domain (outside the CDR3, taken from reference TRBV11-2 and TRBJ2-1): EAGVAQSPRYKIIEKRQSVAFWCNPISGHATLYWYQQILGQGPKLLIQFQNNGVVDDSQLPKDRFSAERLKGVDSTLKIQPAKLEDSAVYLCASSRTTSYNEQFFGPGTRLTVL.